This T cell receptor (beta chain) was profiled in a study of post-analysis software for immune sequencing data. In the case of this clonotype: Its antigen is currently unknown.

Study-wide points: With TRBV5-6, TRBV5-1 and TRBV20-1 included, several TRBV segments were more frequent in patients than in controls.

Presence of unique molecular identifiers characterized the TCR beta cDNA libraries. TCRdb redid the calling of the PCR reads with MiXCR, one entry per CDR3 protein. The table has fewer than 700,000 distinct CDR3 sequences, roughly 45% seen once. The length of the CDR3 is 18 residues. Per germline, CDR1 LNHDA and CDR2 SQIVND (reference sequence). The V gene lost 9 bases and the J gene lost 3 bases, with 27 bases spanning the gap. The chain links TRBV19 to TRBJ2-4; weak D call: TRBD1 (6 bases). The sample comprised blood. The receptor was derived from a girl aged 5-17 years with multiple sclerosis. CDR3 protein: CASSHSRMGAAGKNIQYF. CDR3 in DNA: TGTGCCAGCTCTCACTCACGAATGGGGGCAGCAGGCAAAAACATTCAGTACTTC.